The 26 T cell receptor beta chains in this list originate from one sample, sequenced in a study of cytomegalovirus exposure and HLA in healthy donors. TCRdb's table, derived via immunoSEQ multiplex PCR, lists solely in-frame clones and lacks some. The sample carries about 160,000 clones, roughly 89% recorded once. Sequenced input: PBMCs. Receptor source: a woman between 18 and 29 years old in good health and CMV-seropositive.

This clone appeared a few times. The DNA for the CDR3 is TGTGCCAGCTCACCCTCCGGGACAGGGTCTGGCTACACCTTC. Residues: CASSPSGTGSGYTF. The chain couples TRBV18 to TRBJ1-2; 9 bases match TRBD1. The ends lost 3 bases at V and 7 bases at J; junction bases unmatched: 6. Germline-derived CDR1 and CDR2 are KGHSH and LQKENI. CDR3 length: 14 residues.

This chain connects TRBV7-2 to TRBJ2-5, with 8 bases lining up with TRBD2. This CDR3 is built from 13 residues. The germline V gene has CDR1 SGHTA and CDR2 FQGNSA. V was pared by 4 bases and J by 3 bases, with 1 base of the junction left unmatched. The CDR3 DNA reads TGTGCCAGCAGCTCACTAGCGGAAGAGACCCAGTACTTC. Protein: CASSSLAEETQYF.

The chain combines TRBV2 with TRBJ2-2; 7 bases are a match to TRBD1. The J segment lost 3 bases and the V segment lost 0 bases, leaving 4 bases of the junction unmatched. Germline assignment: CDR1 SNHLY and CDR2 FYNNEI. The CDR3 runs to 16 residues. CDR3 bases: TGTGCCAGCAGTGAAGCGTATAGGGGGCACACCGGGGAGCTGTTTTTT. Amino acids: CASSEAYRGHTGELFF.

The chain is built from TRBV5-1 and TRBJ2-7; 7 nucleotides align to TRBD1. The CDR3 consists of 15 residues. V gave up 4 bases and J gave up 5 bases; unmatched junction bases: 12. Germline V gene lookup returns CDR1 SGHRS and CDR2 YFSETQ. The CDR3 loop is CASSPTGTENNEQYF. CDR3 DNA: TGCGCCAGCAGCCCTACCGGGACAGAAAACAACGAGCAGTACTTC. Complete variable domain (other parts from reference TRBV5-1 and TRBJ2-7): KAGVTQTPRYLIKTRGQQVTLSCSPISGHRSVSWYQQTPGQGLQFLFEYFSETQRNKGNFPGRFSGRQFSNSRSEMNVSTLELGDSALYLCASSPTGTENNEQYFGPGTRLTVT.

In this sample, this clone turned up once. The chain uses TRBV5-1 and TRBJ2-5, with TRBD1 matching over 7 bases. V lost 6 bases, J lost 9 bases, and 20 bases stayed unmatched. This CDR3 region has 16 residues. Per the germline V gene, CDR1 is SGHRS and CDR2 is YFSETQ. The CDR3 here is CASIGETGQLSRAQYF. The DNA for the CDR3 is TGCGCCAGCATCGGGGAAACGGGACAGCTCTCGAGGGCCCAGTACTTC.

V usage is TRBV6-5 and J usage is TRBJ2-3; TRBD2 is a possible D gene (5 bases). V was cut by 3 bases and J by 8 bases, with 9 bases left in between. The CDR3 extends over 12 amino acids. Germline V lookup: CDR1 MNHEY, CDR2 SVGAGI. CDR3 nucleotides: TGTGCCAGCAGTTATCTGGGGAGTACGCAGTATTTT. This gives the protein CASSYLGSTQYF.

The CDR3 is CASSQGDTNTGELFF. The CDR3 bases are TGTGCCAGCAGCCAAGGGGACACGAACACCGGGGAGCTGTTTTTT. The J gene is TRBJ2-2, the V gene TRBV4-2, with D possibly matching TRBD1 (6 bases). The CDR3 is 15 residues long. V was trimmed by 1 base and J by 0 bases, leaving 6 bases between them. CDR1 and CDR2 (germline): LGHNA, YNFKEQ.

V usage is TRBV7-3 and J usage is TRBJ2-3; no firm D call. Trimming cost V 3 bases and J 1 base, with 8 bases left between them. The CDR3 runs 14 residues. Germline CDR1 SGHTA, CDR2 FQGTGA. CDR3 bases: TGTGCCAGCAGCTTGAGCTCCGGCACAGATACGCAGTATTTT. Protein product: CASSLSSGTDTQYF.

This chain links TRBV15 with TRBJ1-5; 10 bases align to TRBD1. This CDR3 has 18 residues. J was trimmed by 0 bases and V by 6 bases; bases with no gene match: 11. CDR1 and CDR2 from the germline V gene are LNHNV and YYDKDF (reference sequence). This CDR3 is CATRKGQGTAYSNQPQHF. The CDR3 DNA reads as TGTGCCACCAGGAAGGGACAGGGGACCGCCTATAGCAATCAGCCCCAGCATTTT.

The chain carries TRBV4-1 and TRBJ1-5; possibly TRBD1 for D (6 bases). The germline gives CDR1 MGHRA, CDR2 YSYEKL. The CDR3 spans 19 residues. Trimming stripped 0 bases from V and 2 bases from J, with 20 bases between. The CDR3 DNA reads TGCGCCAGCAGCCAAGATAATCCTACAGGGCGCTGGGGCAATCAGCCCCAGCATTTT. It is translated as CASSQDNPTGRWGNQPQHF.

This rearrangement joins TRBV4-2 to TRBJ1-2; a weak D match, TRBD1 (5 bases). Germline CDR1 and CDR2: LGHNA and YNFKEQ. The CDR3 runs 15 residues. V lost 0 bases to trimming and J lost 7 bases, with 15 bases between them. DNA for the CDR3: TGTGCCAGCAGCCAAGATCGAGGGGCAGCGGGTGGCTACACCTTC. Translated, it gives CASSQDRGAAGGYTF.

CDR3 loop: CASSVGAGAGYEQYF. Here the CDR3 DNA reads TGTGCCAGCAGCGTAGGTGCGGGGGCGGGCTACGAGCAGTACTTC. The chain employs TRBV9 and TRBJ2-7, with TRBD2 as a possible D gene (7 bases). CDR3 size: 15 residues. Germline CDR1 SGDLS, CDR2 YYNGEE. V lost 0 bases, J lost 3 bases, and 13 bases lay in between. The full variable domain, rest sourced from reference TRBV9 and TRBJ2-7, is DSGVTQTPKHLITATGQRVTLRCSPRSGDLSVYWYQQSLDQGLQFLIQYYNGEERAKGNILERFSAQQFPDLHSELNLSSLELGDSALYFCASSVGAGAGYEQYFGPGTRLTVT.

CDR3 bases: TGTGCCAGCAACCGACGGGACAGGGGGCAGCTTCAGTACTTC. It translates to CASNRRDRGQLQYF. This sequence joins TRBV28 and TRBJ2-4; TRBD1 agrees at 12 bases. CDR3 length equals 14 residues. V lost 7 bases to trimming and J lost 11 bases; unmatched junction nucleotides: 9. The germline gives CDR1 MDHEN, CDR2 SYDVKM. Full variable domain (missing parts from reference TRBV28 and TRBJ2-4): DVKVTQSSRYLVKRTGEKVFLECVQDMDHENMFWYRQDPGLGLRLIYFSYDVKMKEKGDIPEGYSVSREKKERFSLILESASTNQTSMYLCASNRRDRGQLQYFGAGTRLSVL.

The chain has TRBV5-1 and TRBJ2-5; 11 bases agree with TRBD1. The length of the CDR3 is 15 residues. Germline V gene lookup returns CDR1 SGHRS and CDR2 YFSETQ. Germline trimming cut 2 bases from V and 7 bases from J; bases unmatched to any gene: 7. In DNA form, the CDR3 reads TGCGCCAGCAGCTTACGGACAGGGGGCGGAGGGACCCAGTACTTC. It encodes CASSLRTGGGGTQYF.

The chain recombines TRBV18 with TRBJ1-5; D perhaps matches TRBD1 (6 bases). The germline gives CDR1 KGHSH, CDR2 LQKENI. Trimming took off 2 bases at V and 8 bases at J, with 16 bases between the two ends. The CDR3 extends over 15 amino acids. CDR3 DNA sequence: TGTGCCAGCTCACCATCTCAGGGGACGGTAAAGCCCCAGCATTTT. Amino acid sequence: CASSPSQGTVKPQHF.

The CDR3, as DNA: TGTGCCAGCAGCCTGGTGGGGCGTGAAGCTTTCTTT. Protein sequence: CASSLVGREAFF. The rearrangement uses TRBV5-6 and TRBJ1-1; D may be TRBD1 (5 bases). Germline assignment: CDR1 SGHDT and CDR2 YYEEEE. Trimming shortened V by 4 bases and J by 7 bases, and 11 bases separated the two germline ends. CDR3 size: 12 residues.

The chain employs TRBV9 and TRBJ2-5; 8 nucleotides match TRBD1. Per the germline V gene, CDR1 is SGDLS and CDR2 is YYNGEE. The CDR3 has 16 amino acids. V lost 0 bases, J lost 2 bases, and 6 bases stayed unmatched. The CDR3, as DNA: TGTGCCAGCAGCGTAGGCCCCGACAGGGGACAAGAGACCCAGTACTTC. It specifies CASSVGPDRGQETQYF.

This clone was observed a single time. The genes are TRBV2 and TRBJ1-5; 7 nucleotides align to TRBD1. This CDR3 has 16 residues. V was clipped by 8 bases and J by 6 bases; unmatched bases: 16. Germline V lookup: CDR1 SNHLY, CDR2 FYNNEI. This chain's CDR3 is CASGGGQALRSQPQHF. The CDR3 DNA sequence: TGTGCCAGCGGAGGAGGACAGGCTTTAAGGAGTCAGCCCCAGCATTTT.

This clone was observed a handful of times. The CDR3 reads CASSMPTGGSGYTF. The CDR3 nucleotides are TGTGCCAGCAGCATGCCCACAGGGGGCTCTGGCTACACCTTC. The rearrangement links TRBV5-4 to TRBJ1-2; 9 bases match TRBD1. The CDR3 consists of 14 residues. With V trimmed by 4 bases and J by 7 bases, 8 bases remained unmatched. Germline values: CDR1 SGHNT, CDR2 YYREEE (reference sequence).

The J gene is TRBJ2-1, the V gene TRBV7-5; the listed D gene, TRBD2, was not tested against the DNA. TRBV7-5 is recorded as a pseudogene. The CDR3 length is 16 residues. The CDR3 reads CARSPGRLAGVNEQFF. CDR3 in DNA: TGTGCCAGAAGCCCCGGCCGGCTAGCGGGAGTAAATGAGCAGTTCTTC.

This chain links TRBV13 with TRBJ1-2; 7 nucleotides align to TRBD1. CDR3 length: 14 residues. V was clipped by 2 bases and J by 2 bases; unmatched bases: 2. Germline-derived CDR1 and CDR2 are PRHDT and FYEKMQ (reference sequence). The CDR3 loop is CASSLRDSNYGYTF. The CDR3, as DNA: TGTGCCAGCAGCTTACGGGACAGCAACTATGGCTACACCTTC.

This rearrangement joins TRBV6-5 to TRBJ1-2, with D perhaps TRBD1 (6 bases). Deletions cut 3 bases from V and 6 bases from J, with 20 bases between. The V gene's germline CDR1 is MNHEY and CDR2 SVGAGI. The CDR3 sequence is 16 residues long. CDR3 nucleotide sequence: TGTGCCAGCAGTTATTCCGCCTTATTACAGGGACATGGCTACACCTTC. Translating gives CASSYSALLQGHGYTF.

This clone was recorded once. The V call is TRBV18, the J call TRBJ2-1; D is undetermined. The ends were cut back, 4 bases at V and 5 bases at J, with 12 bases in the middle. The CDR3 has 14 residues. Germline V gives CDR1 KGHSH, CDR2 LQKENI. This CDR3 is CASSQDSRNNEQFF. The CDR3 DNA reads as TGTGCCAGCTCACAAGACTCCCGCAACAATGAGCAGTTCTTC.

The chain joins TRBV19 to TRBJ1-2; D is perhaps TRBD1 (6 bases). This CDR3 spans 15 amino acids. The germline V gene encodes CDR1 LNHDA and CDR2 SQIVND (reference sequence). V was cut by 7 bases and J by 4 bases, with 19 bases left in between. The CDR3 sequence: CASKIWAGDGYGYTF. The CDR3 coding sequence is TGTGCCAGTAAAATTTGGGCAGGGGACGGCTATGGCTACACCTTC.

Comments on this clone: Germline is not matched at one junction end, which may reflect a read error. CDR3 sequence: CGGKQRTNTEAFF. Here the CDR3 DNA reads TGTGGGGGGAAGCAACGGACGAACACTGAAGCTTTCTTT. This chain uses TRBV29-1 with TRBJ1-1, with a possible D match to TRBD1 (5 bases). Germline loops: CDR1 SQVTM, CDR2 ANQGSEA. There are 13 residues in the CDR3.

In DNA form, the CDR3 reads TGTGCCAGCAGCGTAGCGGCGGGTTTCGGTGCAGATACGCAGTATTTT. It yields the protein CASSVAAGFGADTQYF. The rearrangement joins TRBV9 to TRBJ2-3, with D perhaps TRBD2 (5 bases). Trimming removed 0 bases at V and 4 bases at J, with 15 bases between. Germline values: CDR1 SGDLS, CDR2 YYNGEE. This CDR3 is 16 amino acids long.